A selection of T cell receptor beta chains follows, all from one sample in a study of Tregs in tolerant kidney transplant recipients. Clones were read by immunoSEQ multiplex PCR, and TCRdb kept only the in-frame ones, dropping some. The repertoire holds around 63,000 clones, with 80% to 90% as singletons. The sample was Tregs from blood, taken before the transplant. Source of these receptors: a human donor who received a combined kidney and bone marrow transplant. Each CDR3 is given with its conserved first and last residue. A D gene is named only where the DNA matches it firmly. Rows give clone size only sometimes, using once, few, many, or a class for an expanded clone.

V	size	D	J	DNA	CDR3
TRBV5-5	-	TRBD1	TRBJ1-5	TGTGCCAGCAGCCCAGGGACAGGGGGTGATCAGCCCCAGCATTTT	CASSPGTGGDQPQHF
TRBV7-4	few	-	TRBJ1-5	TGTGCCAGCAGCTTAGCTACCAATCAGCCCCAGCATTTT	CASSLATNQPQHF
TRBV20-1	-	-	TRBJ2-3	TGCAGTGCTAGAATCACAGATACGCAGTATTTT	CSARITDTQYF
TRBV7-8	-	-	TRBJ1-3	TGTGCCAGCAGCTTGGACAGTTTCTCTGGAAACACCATATATTTT	CASSLDSFSGNTIYF
TRBV5-1	once	-	TRBJ1-2	TGCGCCAGCAGCTTGGAAGGGGACTATGGCTACACCTTC	CASSLEGDYGYTF
TRBV11-2	once	-	TRBJ2-5	TGTGCCAGCAGCCCTGGACTGCTGGTCCAAGAGACCCAGTACTTC	CASSPGLLVQETQYF
TRBV7-6	-	-	TRBJ1-4	TGTGCCAGCAGCTTACTCGACTCCGGTGGGGAAAAACTGTTTTTT	CASSLLDSGGEKLFF
TRBV28	-	-	TRBJ1-1	TGTGCCAGCAGGGGGCAGTCGAACACTGAAGCTTTCTTT	CASRGQSNTEAFF
TRBV2	-	TRBD1	TRBJ1-5	TGTGCCAGCAGCGGACAGGATAGCAATCAGCCCCAGCATTTT	CASSGQDSNQPQHF
TRBV2	once	-	TRBJ1-5	TGTGCCAGCACCCGGGGGAACAGAGAAAATCAGCCCCAGCATTTT	CASTRGNRENQPQHF
TRBV7-9	-	TRBD1	TRBJ1-1	TGTGCCAGCAGCCCCGGACAGGGGGCTGGGAACACTGAAGCTTTCTTT	CASSPGQGAGNTEAFF
TRBV25-1	-	-	TRBJ2-7	TGTGCCAGCAGTGAATTAGGGTCAGAACGCTACGAGCAGTACTTC	CASSELGSERYEQYF